This paragraph reports one T cell receptor beta chain. This clonotype was counted ten times or more. No antigen is known for it. There are no base qualities to consult, and no much larger clone falls within one base. CDR1 is given as LGHDT and CDR2 as YNNKEL, both from the germline V gene (reference sequence). V and J lose 5 bases and 7 bases, and a span of 8 bases separates them. The CDR3 runs 12 amino acids, cysteine and phenylalanine included. The kept DNA is CDR3 alone, 36 bases in frame from the first base. The sample is drawn from a study of T cells in Graves' hyperthyroidism and ophthalmopathy (dated by TCRdb to the late 2010s). In the study overall: Peripheral blood was sampled at the time of initial diagnosis, prior to any treatment. To identify distinguishing TCR V-J signatures, a discovery cohort of around 100 patients was used, comprising 43 with Graves' ophthalmopathy and 57 with stable Graves' hyperthyroidism. Prospective prediction of ophthalmopathy was tested in an independent validation cohort of 18 to 20 hyperthyroidism patients and approximately 17 patients who later progressed to ophthalmopathy. Thyroid tissue and blood T-cell repertoires from six Graves' hyperthyroidism patients were also compared in the study. After sampling, hyperthyroidism patients received methimazole starting at 30 mg daily, and ophthalmopathy patients received high-dose intravenous methylprednisolone. The roughly 94 discovery patients were randomly split 7:3 into training and test sets. TCR Vbeta CDR3 sequencing of 135 peripheral blood samples (43 ophthalmopathy, 70 to 85 hyperthyroidism and some 17 progressor patients) is reported in the paper. Overall study results and their limits: Most expanded thyroid clonotypes (frequency above 0.001) were also found in blood, which suggests that blood repertoires may mirror thyroid immune responses. In validation, progression to ophthalmopathy was predicted by the model with roughly 69% sensitivity and around 76% specificity, a median of around 6.5 months before onset. Sample size was not statistically predetermined, and blinding of investigators to group allocation was not performed. A model built on a 13 V-J signature distinguished ophthalmopathy from stable hyperthyroidism, reaching roughly 88% sensitivity and about 81% specificity in cross-validation and 80%/75% in testing.

Amplification of TCR beta CDR3 regions was carried out from RNA transcripts. A first-round RT-PCR of the TCR CDR3 used the HTBI primer set with the Qiagen OneStep RT-PCR kit. A second multiplex PCR round built the libraries, followed by size selection and purification. Libraries were sequenced paired-end with 100 bp reads on an Illumina HiSeq2000. As for how the authors treated the data: SOAPnuke was used to process the raw data, with reads discarded if the reads contained adapters or uncalled bases, had a mean Phred below 15, or lacked an exact constant-primer or identifier match. High-quality paired reads were merged with COPE v1.2.5, and unique nucleotide sequences were defined as clonotypes. Clonotypes were aligned to IMGT TRBV, TRBD and TRBJ reference segments using MiTCR v1.1. The analysis was restricted to V-J combinations with a frequency above 0.0001, which together covered about 99% of the repertoires. The TCS score was defined as the ratio of F50 (clonal expansion) to E x V (chaos), calculated using BLOSUM62-based TCRdist between CDR3 peptides within each V-J. Welch's t-statistics and random forest reduced 500 to 550 V-J features to 10 to 15, which were used in a naive Bayes classifier (R e1071). TCRdb applied fastp at Q25 and MiXCR to the public reads, then kept only in-frame beta chains. All rows with the same CDR3 protein become a single entry with the most common DNA and genes. TCRdb, not the original authors, processed these V and J calls. Present in this sample are approximately 210,000 distinct CDR3 sequences, 17% of which were seen just once. Jointly, the top ten make up roughly 50% of the sample.

A patient counted as having stable Graves' hyperthyroidism if no progression to ophthalmopathy occurred over 18 months of follow-up. Hyperthyroidism patients were newly diagnosed, had a disease duration of under 2 months, and were aged 18 to 65 years. Exclusion was applied to patients with uncontrolled infections, other autoimmune diseases, pregnancy or lactation. Diagnoses were established on the basis of clinical symptoms, serum thyroxine and TRAb, thyroid ultrasound, and orbital computed tomography. Ficoll-Paque density gradient centrifugation was used to isolate PBMCs from about 9 ml of fresh peripheral blood. Total RNA was extracted with Trizol reagent, and quality was checked on an Agilent 2100 Bioanalyzer.

Source material: blood. The V gene is TRBV3-1 and the J gene is TRBJ2-2; no D gene can be assigned with confidence. This receptor was obtained from a man in his forties or fifties with Graves' hyperthyroidism. The DNA reads TGTGCCAGCAGCAGGGAAGGCGGGGAGCTGTTTTTT. It translates as CASSREGGELFF.